Listed below are T cell receptor beta chains from one sample, sequenced in a study of cytomegalovirus exposure and HLA in healthy donors. TCRdb's table, derived via immunoSEQ multiplex PCR, lists solely in-frame clones and lacks some. The data contain some 160,000 clones, 70% to 90% of them singletons. Input material: PBMCs. The receptors derive from a man aged 25 to 40 in good health and CMV-seropositive. The CDR3 runs from the conserved cysteine through the conserved F or W. A D gene is named only where the DNA matches it firmly. A row's size may be missing; if present it is once, few, many or a size class.

d_gene	v_gene	abundance	j_gene	CDR3nt	CDR3aa
TRBD1	TRBV6-5	-	TRBJ1-1	TGTGCCAGCAGTTACATGACAGGGGCCACTGAAGCTTTCTTT	CASSYMTGATEAFF
TRBD2	TRBV27	-	TRBJ2-1	TGTGCCAGCAGTTTAGGGATAGCGGGAGTTCAAGAGCAGTTCTTC	CASSLGIAGVQEQFF
-	TRBV11-2	-	TRBJ1-5	TGTGCCAGCAGCTTAGATCTGGGGGGTCCCCAGCATTTT	CASSLDLGGPQHF
TRBD1	TRBV5-5	-	TRBJ2-6	TGTGCCGGCAGCCAAACCGGGACAGCATTCTCTGGGGCCAACGTCCTGACTTTC	CAGSQTGTAFSGANVLTF
TRBD1	TRBV7-3	-	TRBJ2-2	TGTGCCAGCAGCTTTAAAATAGAACAGGGGGCTTCCGGGGAGCTGTTTTTT	CASSFKIEQGASGELFF
TRBD1	TRBV9	-	TRBJ2-1	TGTGCCAGCAGCGTAGAAGGGACAGGGGACTACAATGAGCAGTTCTTC	CASSVEGTGDYNEQFF
TRBD2	TRBV10-3	-	TRBJ2-7	TGTGCCACCTACCCTAGGGGGGAAATTAGCGGGAGCTACGAGCAGTACTTC	CATYPRGEISGSYEQYF
-	TRBV9	-	TRBJ1-2	TGTGCCAGCAGCTGGGAGGCTTCAGGATGGAATGGCTACACCTTC	CASSWEASGWNGYTF
TRBD2	TRBV4-2	-	TRBJ2-2	TGTGCCAGCAGCCAAGATAGCGGGAGGGCCAGCGGGGAGCTGTTTTTT	CASSQDSGRASGELFF
-	TRBV4-3	-	TRBJ2-3	TGCGCCAGCAGCCAAGATTGGAGAGCCACAGATACGCAGTATTTT	CASSQDWRATDTQYF
TRBD2	TRBV9	-	TRBJ2-3	TGTGCCAGCAGCGTAGCTGCAACTAGCGGTAGCACAGATACGCAGTATTTT	CASSVAATSGSTDTQYF
-	TRBV9	-	TRBJ1-3	TGTGCCAGCAGCGAAGGGGGTTCTGGAAACACCATATATTTT	CASSEGGSGNTIYF
TRBD1	TRBV7-9	-	TRBJ1-4	TGTTCCAGCAGCGGACGACAGGGAGGAGATGAAAAACTGTTTTTT	CSSSGRQGGDEKLFF
-	TRBV6-5	few	TRBJ1-1	TGTGCCAGCAGTTACGACTCCAGCTACACTGAAGCTTTCTTT	CASSYDSSYTEAFF
-	TRBV27	-	TRBJ1-1	TGTGCCAGCAGATTGGGGGGGACTGAAGCTTTCTTT	CASRLGGTEAFF
TRBD1	TRBV27	-	TRBJ1-2	TGTGCCAGCAGCGCTCAGACAGGGGTCAACTATGGCTACACCTTC	CASSAQTGVNYGYTF
-	TRBV30	-	TRBJ2-2	TGTGCCTGGAGTGTACTAATGGGGGCAGGGGCAAGAACCGGGGAGCTGTTTTTT	CAWSVLMGAGARTGELFF
-	TRBV19	-	TRBJ2-2	TGTGCCAGTAGTATTCTTAAAGTAACGAGGGCCGGGGAGCTGTTTTTT	CASSILKVTRAGELFF
TRBD1	TRBV7-2	-	TRBJ2-4	TGTGCCAGCACCCCAGGACAGGGGACGGTGCCCAAAAACATTCAGTACTTC	CASTPGQGTVPKNIQYF
-	TRBV7-6	-	TRBJ2-2	TGTGCCAGCAGCTCTACCTGGGCCTCTTCTTCCGGGGAGCTGTTTTTT	CASSSTWASSSGELFF
-	TRBV29-1	-	TRBJ1-4	TGCAGCGTTGAAGATGAAGGGGGAGCCACTAATGAAAAACTGTTTTTT	CSVEDEGGATNEKLFF
-	TRBV7-6	-	TRBJ2-3	TGTGCCAGCAGCTTAGCCCTAACCGGGGCAGATACGCAGTATTTT	CASSLALTGADTQYF
-	TRBV7-9	-	TRBJ2-6	TGTTCCAGCAGCTTAGAATGGGGCGCTGGGGCCAACGTCCTGACTTTC	CSSSLEWGAGANVLTF
-	TRBV4-3	-	TRBJ2-5	TGCGCCAGCAGCCAATTCAGGGGCCAAGAGACCCAGTACTTC	CASSQFRGQETQYF
TRBD1	TRBV11-3	-	TRBJ2-2	TGTGCCAGCAGCTGGACAGGGTACAACACCGGGGAGCTGTTTTTT	CASSWTGYNTGELFF
TRBD2	TRBV30	-	TRBJ2-7	TGTGCCTGGCTACCGGGACTAGCGGGGACCGACGAGCAGTACTTC	CAWLPGLAGTDEQYF
TRBD1	TRBV9	-	TRBJ2-1	TGTGCCAGCAGCAAGACAGGGGTAGTGTATAATGAGCAGTTCTTC	CASSKTGVVYNEQFF